These 19 T cell receptor beta chains came from one sample sequenced in a study of shared clonotypes between healthy human individuals. Here immunoSEQ multiplex PCR was the method, and the copy in TCRdb shows in-frame clones only, minus some. The table has roughly 520,000 clones, 90% to 97% seen once. Material for sequencing was naive CD4+ T cells sorted from blood. Subset indicated: CD45RA+ positively selected. The receptors stem from a woman under 40 in good health.

V gene TRBV9 combines with J gene TRBJ2-1, with TRBD2 matching 11 bases. From germline, CDR1 is SGDLS and CDR2 YYNGEE. This CDR3 region has 19 residues. V gave up 0 bases and J gave up 9 bases; unmatched junction bases: 17. The CDR3 DNA is TGTGCCAGCAGCGTAGACTCCTGGACTAGCGGGTCCGGTGGCGGTGAGCAGTTCTTC. Its protein is CASSVDSWTSGSGGGEQFF.

This chain links TRBV13 with TRBJ1-2, with D tentatively TRBD1 (5 bases). This CDR3 contains 15 residues. Trimming took off 0 bases at V and 6 bases at J, with 14 bases between the two ends. In germline, CDR1 is PRHDT, CDR2 FYEKMQ (reference sequence). In DNA, the CDR3 is TGTGCCAGCAGCTTAGGACTTGGGGGGACTAATGGCTACACCTTC. Protein product: CASSLGLGGTNGYTF.

The rearrangement uses TRBV28 and TRBJ2-1, with D hard to call. Per germline, CDR1 MDHEN and CDR2 SYDVKM. The CDR3 sequence is 14 residues long. The V and J ends lost 5 bases and 9 bases respectively, with 17 bases between them. The chain's CDR3 is CASSRYTSVVEQFF. CDR3 nucleotides: TGTGCCAGCAGTCGGTACACAAGTGTGGTTGAGCAGTTCTTC.

The chain recombines TRBV5-1 with TRBJ2-3; D gene uncertain. The germline V gene encodes CDR1 SGHRS and CDR2 YFSETQ. The V gene lost 2 bases and the J gene lost 4 bases, with 11 bases spanning the gap. There are 14 residues in the CDR3. The CDR3 region has the DNA TGCGCCAGCAGCTTAAGCAAGAGCGCAGATACGCAGTATTTT. It is translated as CASSLSKSADTQYF.

The rearrangement links TRBV5-6 to TRBJ2-1, with D uncertain. Germline CDR1 and CDR2: SGHDT and YYEEEE. With 4 bases removed from V and 1 base from J, the gap between germline ends came to 12 bases. This CDR3 has 15 residues. In DNA, the CDR3 is TGTGCCAGCAGCGGACGCCACCGTTCCTACAATGAGCAGTTCTTC. Translated, it gives CASSGRHRSYNEQFF.

A single count supports this clone. The chain couples TRBV4-2 to TRBJ2-1; 14 bases are a match to TRBD2. With 0 bases clipped from V and 8 bases from J, the junction kept 12 bases outside the gene matches. Germline CDR1 LGHNA, CDR2 YNFKEQ. CDR3 length: 19 amino acids. Here the CDR3 reads CASSQDVSGTSGGWDEQFF. In DNA form, the CDR3 reads TGTGCCAGCAGCCAAGATGTTAGCGGGACTAGCGGGGGATGGGATGAGCAGTTCTTC.

This clone was observed a single time. The chain couples TRBV10-3 to TRBJ1-1; no definite D call. Germline values: CDR1 ENHRY, CDR2 SYGVKD. CDR3 length: 14 amino acids. The ends were cut back, 7 bases at V and 0 bases at J, with 12 bases in the middle. CDR3 sequence reads: CAINPGGLNTEAFF. The CDR3 DNA sequence: TGTGCCATCAACCCTGGAGGCCTGAACACTGAAGCTTTCTTT.

This chain uses TRBV7-7 with TRBJ2-5; D gene unclear. Germline assignment: CDR1 SSHAT and CDR2 FNYEAQ (reference sequence). The CDR3 runs to 13 residues. Trimming cost V 1 base and J 4 bases, with 7 bases left between them. In DNA form, the CDR3 reads TGTGCCAGCAGCTTAGTGAGTGGAGAGACCCAGTACTTC. Amino acids: CASSLVSGETQYF.

This chain links TRBV27 with TRBJ2-7; 7 bases match TRBD1. CDR1 MNHEY and CDR2 SMNVEV come from the germline V gene (reference sequence). CDR3 length: 13 residues. After removal of 5 bases from V and 4 bases from J, the junction contained 5 bases not matched to a gene. This CDR3 reads CASSPRTGYEQYF. CDR3 nucleotides: TGTGCCAGCAGTCCAAGGACAGGATACGAGCAGTACTTC.

The table lists this clone with a count of one. V is TRBV28 and J is TRBJ1-4; D gene unclear. CDR1 is MDHEN and CDR2 is SYDVKM in the germline V gene. The V end was cut by 2 bases, the J end by 4 bases, with 8 bases between. The CDR3 runs 14 residues. The CDR3 bases are TGTGCCAGCAGTTTAGGTGGGAATAATGAAAAACTGTTTTTT. Its translation: CASSLGGNNEKLFF. Full variable domain (outside the CDR3, taken from reference TRBV28 and TRBJ1-4): DVKVTQSSRYLVKRTGEKVFLECVQDMDHENMFWYRQDPGLGLRLIYFSYDVKMKEKGDIPEGYSVSREKKERFSLILESASTNQTSMYLCASSLGGNNEKLFFGSGTQLSVL.

This clone was counted a few times. The chain recombines TRBV6-5 with TRBJ2-2; no firm D call. Germline CDR1 and CDR2: MNHEY and SVGAGI. Trimming removed 6 bases from V and 6 bases from J, with 14 bases in between. The CDR3 runs 14 residues. CDR3 nucleotides: TGTGCCAGCAGAAGAGGCCCCATCCCCGGGGAGCTGTTTTTT. This codes for CASRRGPIPGELFF.

The chain couples TRBV5-1 to TRBJ2-2; no reliable D call. CDR1 and CDR2 from the germline V gene are SGHRS and YFSETQ. CDR3 length: 17 amino acids. The germline V and J ends were trimmed by 0 bases and 0 bases, with 12 bases remaining between them. The chain's CDR3 is CASSLAWAGSNTGELFF. The CDR3 DNA reads TGCGCCAGCAGCTTGGCCTGGGCAGGTTCGAACACCGGGGAGCTGTTTTTT.

This chain uses TRBV19 with TRBJ2-2, with 10 bases that match TRBD2. V lost 6 bases, J lost 6 bases, and 4 bases stayed unmatched. The CDR3 has 14 amino acids. CDR1 and CDR2 (germline): LNHDA, SQIVND (reference sequence). In DNA form, the CDR3 reads TGTGCCAGTAGGATACTAGCGGGACCCGGGGAGCTGTTTTTT. Amino acid sequence: CASRILAGPGELFF.

The genes are TRBV28 and TRBJ1-4; unclear D gene. Germline V CDR1 and CDR2: MDHEN, SYDVKM. The CDR3 consists of 14 residues. V was clipped by 3 bases and J by 3 bases, with 8 bases between them. The CDR3 region has the DNA TGTGCCAGCAGTTTTACGATGGCTAATGAAAAACTGTTTTTT. It yields the protein CASSFTMANEKLFF. The variable domain in full, with the rest retrieved from reference TRBV28 and TRBJ1-4, is DVKVTQSSRYLVKRTGEKVFLECVQDMDHENMFWYRQDPGLGLRLIYFSYDVKMKEKGDIPEGYSVSREKKERFSLILESASTNQTSMYLCASSFTMANEKLFFGSGTQLSVL.

This chain uses TRBV28 with TRBJ2-1; the D gene could be TRBD1 or TRBD2 (5 bases each). V was pared by 4 bases and J by 4 bases, with 17 bases between. Germline-derived CDR1 and CDR2 are MDHEN and SYDVKM. The CDR3 has 16 amino acids. The CDR3 region has the DNA TGTGCCAGCAGTTCCCCTGAGGGGCGGGCATACAATGAGCAGTTCTTC. Its protein is CASSSPEGRAYNEQFF.

V gene TRBV11-1 combines with J gene TRBJ2-7; TRBD1 agrees at 7 bases. CDR1 and CDR2 (germline): SGHAT, FQDESV (reference sequence). Trimming cost V 5 bases and J 5 bases; bases outside gene matches: 12. This CDR3 is built from 15 residues. The CDR3 region is CASSDRQGLYNEQYF. As DNA, the CDR3 is TGTGCCAGCAGCGACCGACAGGGTCTGTACAACGAGCAGTACTTC. Full variable domain (missing parts from reference TRBV11-1 and TRBJ2-7): EAEVAQSPRYKITEKSQAVAFWCDPISGHATLYWYRQILGQGPELLVQFQDESVVDDSQLPKDRFSAERLKGVDSTLKIQPAELGDSAMYLCASSDRQGLYNEQYFGPGTRLTVT.

The chain has TRBV27 and TRBJ2-5, with unresolved D. Germline CDR1 is MNHEY and CDR2 is SMNVEV (reference sequence). V was pared by 4 bases and J by 5 bases, with 14 bases between. The length of the CDR3 is 14 residues. CDR3 DNA sequence: TGTGCCAGCAGTTCCCCCATGGCCGTGGAGACCCAGTACTTC. Translating it yields CASSSPMAVETQYF.

The chain recombines TRBV5-4 with TRBJ2-1; 7 bases map to TRBD2. V shed 0 bases and J 5 bases; nucleotides not matched to a gene: 5. Germline V gives CDR1 SGHNT, CDR2 YYREEE (reference sequence). CDR3 length equals 15 residues. In DNA, the CDR3 is TGTGCCAGCAGCTTGGACGCGGGAGAACACAATGAGCAGTTCTTC. This sequence encodes CASSLDAGEHNEQFF.

Concerning this clone itself: Other DNA sequences in this specimen translate into the identical CDR3. Written as DNA, the CDR3 is TGTGCCAGCAGTTTGTTTCAGGGTAGCACAGATACGCAGTATTTT. As protein: CASSLFQGSTDTQYF. The rearrangement joins TRBV28 to TRBJ2-3, with a weak D call TRBD1 (5 bases). CDR3 length: 15 residues. In germline, CDR1 is MDHEN, CDR2 SYDVKM. Deletions cut 3 bases from V and 0 bases from J, with 10 bases between.